Listed here is a single TCR beta chain. What it recognizes is unknown. These data originate in a study of long-term antiretroviral therapy in people with HIV. General study findings and limits: Among HIV repertoires, CDR3 length ranges were narrower than those of controls. ART-treated samples gained diversity yet remained below transplant donor controls. The blood, collected between the mid-2000s and the late 2010s, was possibly taken under older ART regimens.

At the survey level, the v3.0 immunoSEQ assay was run. Target depth was roughly 35,000-55,000 T-cell genomes per sample. Data came from immunoSEQ multiplex PCR; TCRdb stores just in-frame clones and leaves some out. The repertoire holds around 30,000 clones, with less than 85% as singletons. The junction had 7 bases not matched to a gene; V was cut back by 5 bases and J by 6 bases. Germline CDR1 reads SGHRS; CDR2 reads YFSETQ. CDR3 length: 14 amino acids. This receptor was obtained from a man aged 35 to 55 with HIV. This specimen was unsorted PBMCs, taken 2.3 years after starting antiretroviral therapy. The chain links TRBV5-1 to TRBJ1-2, with 10 bases fitting TRBD1. The CDR3: CASRATGTGDGYTF. The CDR3 nucleotides read TGCGCCAGCAGAGCCACCGGGACAGGGGATGGCTACACCTTC.